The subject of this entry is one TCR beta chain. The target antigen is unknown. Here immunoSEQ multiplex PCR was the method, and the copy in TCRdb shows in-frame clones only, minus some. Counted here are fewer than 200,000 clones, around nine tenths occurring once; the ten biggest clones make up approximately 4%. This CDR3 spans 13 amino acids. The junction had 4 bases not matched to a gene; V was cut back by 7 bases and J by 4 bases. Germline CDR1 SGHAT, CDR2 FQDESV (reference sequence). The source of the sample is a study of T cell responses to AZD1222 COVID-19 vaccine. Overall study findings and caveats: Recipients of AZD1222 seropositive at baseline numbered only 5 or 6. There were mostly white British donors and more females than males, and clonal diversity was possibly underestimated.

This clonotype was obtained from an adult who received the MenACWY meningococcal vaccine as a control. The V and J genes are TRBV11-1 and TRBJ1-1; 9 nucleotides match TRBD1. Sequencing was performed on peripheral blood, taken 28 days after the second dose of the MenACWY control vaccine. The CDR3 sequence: CASTQTGGTEAFF. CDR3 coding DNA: TGTGCCAGCACCCAGACAGGGGGCACTGAAGCTTTCTTT. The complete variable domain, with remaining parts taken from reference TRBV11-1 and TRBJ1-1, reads EAEVAQSPRYKITEKSQAVAFWCDPISGHATLYWYRQILGQGPELLVQFQDESVVDDSQLPKDRFSAERLKGVDSTLKIQPAELGDSAMYLCASTQTGGTEAFFGQGTRLTVV.